The 7 T cell receptor beta chains below come from one sample, sequenced in a study of blood T cell repertoires in COVID-19. Libraries were prepared by immunoSEQ multiplex PCR; TCRdb keeps only in-frame clonotypes and omits some of them. The sample has approximately 260,000 clones, approximately 88% seen once; the top ten hold 1% to 1.5%. The specimen sequenced was PBMCs or T cells enriched from blood (not recorded which). These receptors came from a woman aged 35 to 49 with acute COVID-19.

The CDR3, as DNA: TGCGCCAGCAGCCAACCCGGACTAGCGGGTGGTGAGCAGTTCTTC. Amino acid sequence: CASSQPGLAGGEQFF. The V call is TRBV4-1, the J call TRBJ2-1; 11 bases fit TRBD2. In germline, CDR1 is MGHRA, CDR2 YSYEKL. After removal of 2 bases from V and 9 bases from J, the junction contained 6 bases not matched to a gene. This CDR3 region has 15 residues.

Notes on this clone: Distinct nucleotide sequences in the sample also encode this CDR3. The chain uses TRBV19 and TRBJ2-5; TRBD2 agrees at 7 bases. The CDR3 covers 14 residues. Losses at the gene ends were 3 bases for V and 1 base for J; bases not matched to a gene: 2. Germline assignment: CDR1 LNHDA and CDR2 SQIVND (reference sequence). The CDR3 DNA reads as TGTGCCAGTAGTATTTCGGGGGGCCAAGAGACCCAGTACTTC. Encoded protein: CASSISGGQETQYF.

The V gene is TRBV7-2, the J gene TRBJ2-1, with 7 bases fitting TRBD2. J gave up 10 bases and V 7 bases, and 16 bases lay outside the gene matches. The CDR3 consists of 15 residues. Per germline, CDR1 SGHTA and CDR2 FQGNSA. CDR3 region: CASTQYAGLSGEQFF. Here the CDR3 DNA reads TGTGCCAGCACCCAATACGCAGGCCTTAGCGGGGAGCAGTTCTTC.

The chain joins TRBV3-1 (or the pseudogene TRBV3-2) to TRBJ2-1; the match to TRBD2 covers 15 bases. This CDR3 is 18 amino acids long. V gave up 4 bases and J gave up 8 bases; unmatched junction bases: 12. Germline assignment: CDR1 LGHDT and CDR2 YNNKEL (reference sequence). For the CDR3, the DNA is TGTGCCAGCAGCCCGACCCCTGGACTAGCGGGAGGGCCAGATGAGCAGTTCTTC. It specifies CASSPTPGLAGGPDEQFF.

The V call is TRBV30, the J call TRBJ2-3; the D gene is possibly TRBD2 (6 bases). Germline assignment: CDR1 GTSNPN and CDR2 SVGIG (reference sequence). Trimming removed 6 bases at V and 8 bases at J, with 18 bases between. The CDR3 runs to 13 residues. CDR3 region: CACKGLPIATQYF. The CDR3 DNA reads as TGTGCCTGTAAGGGACTTCCGATAGCTACGCAGTATTTT.

The chain combines TRBV9 with TRBJ2-1, with D possibly TRBD2 on 5 matching bases. The V gene's germline CDR1 is SGDLS and CDR2 YYNGEE. Trimming cost V 0 bases and J 6 bases, with 22 bases left between them. The CDR3 runs to 18 residues. The CDR3 DNA reads TGTGCCAGCAGCGTAGATTATCCGGGGAACTGGGAATTCAATGAGCAGTTCTTC. It encodes CASSVDYPGNWEFNEQFF.

The chain employs TRBV12-5 and TRBJ1-2; maybe TRBD1 (6 bases). Between the trimmed V and J ends, which lost 1 base and 2 bases, there was a span of 17 bases. CDR3 length: 17 amino acids. Germline CDR1 LGHNT, CDR2 FRNRAP. CDR3 residues: CASGLDRRGGANYGYTF. The CDR3 region has the DNA TGTGCTAGTGGTTTGGACAGGAGAGGGGGGGCGAACTATGGCTACACCTTC.